These 8 T cell receptor beta chains were sequenced from one sample in a study of shared clonotypes between healthy human individuals. Naive CD8 cells, CD45RO-negative and positively selected for CCR7, excluded terminally differentiated effector memory CD45RA+ cells. The data were produced by immunoSEQ multiplex PCR, yet TCRdb's version contains in-frame clones alone and is incomplete. This sample yields around 2,000,000 clones, of which roughly 94% are seen a single time; roughly 1% belongs to the top ten. Specimen: naive CD8+ T cells sorted from blood. The source of these receptors is a man between 18 and 35 years old in good health.

The chain is built from TRBV9 and TRBJ2-1; D is tentatively TRBD1 or TRBD2 (5 bases each). The CDR3 covers 15 residues. Germline V gives CDR1 SGDLS, CDR2 YYNGEE. V shed 4 bases and J shed 4 bases, with 15 bases lying between them. For the CDR3, the DNA is TGTGCCAGCAGCCCCCCCGGGGCTCTATACAATGAGCAGTTCTTC. This sequence encodes CASSPPGALYNEQFF.

The J gene is TRBJ2-7, the V gene TRBV10-3, with D tentatively TRBD1 (5 bases). Germline V gene data show CDR1 as ENHRY and CDR2 as SYGVKD. V lost 3 bases and J lost 1, with 10 bases in between. The CDR3 extends over 14 amino acids. The CDR3 bases are TGTGCCATCAGTGACTTAGACAGTTCCTACGAGCAGTACTTC. Protein sequence: CAISDLDSSYEQYF.

In the case of this clone: This sample also contains other DNA sequences that code for the same CDR3. This chain links TRBV30 with TRBJ2-7; D not certain. The CDR3 has 11 amino acids. V was trimmed by 0 bases and J by 4 bases, leaving 4 bases between them. Germline CDR1 and CDR2: GTSNPN and SVGIG (reference sequence). CDR3 nucleotides: TGTGCCTGGAGTGTACTATACGAGCAGTACTTC. Encoded protein: CAWSVLYEQYF.

V gene TRBV19 combines with J gene TRBJ1-2; 7 nucleotides match TRBD1. CDR1 LNHDA and CDR2 SQIVND come from the germline V gene (reference sequence). The CDR3 loop spans 16 amino acids. Trimming took 7 bases from V and 8 from J; bases not matched to a gene: 19. The CDR3 sequence is CASTPGAGGWSRGYTF. The CDR3 DNA sequence: TGTGCCAGTACCCCCGGGGCAGGGGGATGGTCGCGCGGCTACACCTTC.

This clone came up once. The chain uses TRBV28 and TRBJ2-7; tentative D call: TRBD1 (5 bases). CDR3 length equals 12 residues. V was trimmed by 7 bases and J by 5 bases, leaving 12 bases between them. Germline CDR1 reads MDHEN; CDR2 reads SYDVKM. DNA for the CDR3: TGTGCCAGCACAGCAGGGTATCACGAGCAGTACTTC. Translated: CASTAGYHEQYF.

The V call is TRBV4-1, the J call TRBJ1-3; D may be TRBD1 (5 bases). Germline-derived CDR1 and CDR2 are MGHRA and YSYEKL. V lost 4 bases to trimming and J lost 1 base, with 17 bases between them. The CDR3 covers 17 residues. The DNA of the CDR3 is TGCGCCAGCAGCCTTAGGCAGGGATTGGGGTCTGGAAACACCATATATTTT. This encodes CASSLRQGLGSGNTIYF.

This chain uses TRBV4-1 with TRBJ1-2; 7 positions agree with TRBD1. Unmatched junction bases numbered 7, after V lost 10 bases and J lost 8 bases. The CDR3 runs 11 residues. Germline values: CDR1 MGHRA, CDR2 YSYEKL. In DNA, the CDR3 is TGCGCCACCAGGGGGGGATTCGGCTACACCTTC. Its protein product is CATRGGFGYTF.

The genes are TRBV5-1 and TRBJ2-7, with D possibly being TRBD1 or TRBD2 (5 bases each). The V end was cut by 0 bases, the J end by 5 bases, with 15 bases between. In germline, CDR1 is SGHRS, CDR2 YFSETQ. CDR3 size: 15 residues. The CDR3 region is CASSLDLGTGHEQYF. CDR3 in DNA: TGCGCCAGCAGCTTGGACCTCGGGACGGGGCACGAGCAGTACTTC.